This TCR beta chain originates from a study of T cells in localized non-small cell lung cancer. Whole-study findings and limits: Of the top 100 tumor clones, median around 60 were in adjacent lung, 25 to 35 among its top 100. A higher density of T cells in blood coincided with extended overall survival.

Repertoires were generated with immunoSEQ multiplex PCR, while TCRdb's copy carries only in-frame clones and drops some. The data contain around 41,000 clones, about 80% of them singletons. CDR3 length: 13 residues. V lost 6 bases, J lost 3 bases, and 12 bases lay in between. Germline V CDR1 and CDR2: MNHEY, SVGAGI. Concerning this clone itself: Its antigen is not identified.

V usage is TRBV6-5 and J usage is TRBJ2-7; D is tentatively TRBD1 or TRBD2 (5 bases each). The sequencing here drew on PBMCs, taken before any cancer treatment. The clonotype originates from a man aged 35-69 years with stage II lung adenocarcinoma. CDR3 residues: CASSTGPSYEQYF. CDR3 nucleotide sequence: TGTGCCAGCAGCACGGGACCGAGCTACGAGCAGTACTTC.